This TCR beta chain stems from a study of T cell responses to AZD1222 COVID-19 vaccine. Study context: Analyses pooled second doses at about 4 or about 12 weeks. Study results and limitations: Samples come after the peak T cell response, not at day 14. Spike-specific TCR repertoires showed rising breadth and depth after two AZD1222 doses. CD4 TCRs associated with vaccination spanned spike, dominating at 160-218 and 743-854.

As concerns this clone: Its antigen is unknown.

The CDR3 spans 15 residues. Per the germline V gene, CDR1 is MNHEY and CDR2 is SVGAGI. V shed 6 bases, J shed 2 bases, and the junction held 6 bases outside the gene matches. Sequencing was performed with immunoSEQ multiplex PCR; in TCRdb, only in-frame clones are kept and a portion is missing. This sample yields about 150,000 clones, of which more than 90% are seen a single time; 1.6% belongs to the top ten. The material was peripheral blood, obtained on day 0 of AZD1222 vaccination. This sequence was found in an adult in good health. V is TRBV6-5 and J is TRBJ2-1, with 8 bases identical to TRBD1. CDR3 in DNA: TGTGCCAGCAGGACAACAGGGGGTACCTACAATGAGCAGTTCTTC. It is translated as CASRTTGGTYNEQFF.